This entry features one T cell receptor (beta chain) sequence. The data originate from a study of blood T cell repertoires in COVID-19. The overall study: Whether acute or convalescent, the COVID-19 samples came from the United States, Italy and Spain.

The repertoire was sequenced with immunoSEQ multiplex PCR; TCRdb's copy has only in-frame clones and lacks some. The table lists roughly 260,000 clones, 75% to 95% of them singletons. The CDR3 has 13 amino acids. The germline gives CDR1 LGHDT, CDR2 YNNKEL (reference sequence). Trimming took off 5 bases at V and 10 bases at J, with 15 bases between the two ends. Input material: PBMCs or T cells enriched from blood (not recorded which). The sequence derives from a woman aged 18-29 years who had recovered from COVID-19. The genes are TRBV3-1 (or the pseudogene TRBV3-2) and TRBJ2-1, with D possibly being TRBD2 (5 bases). The CDR3 nucleotides are TGTGCCAGCAGCTTGACTACCTCTCAGGAGCAGTTCTTC. It encodes CASSLTTSQEQFF.